This TCR beta chain was sequenced in a study of cytomegalovirus exposure and HLA in healthy donors. Study-wide background: The 120 or so validation repertoires and the approximately 670 first-cohort repertoires shared a platform, a later analysis reported. Study observations and caveats: Among TCR beta chains, those listed as cytomegalovirus-associated numbered some 160. Rarity held for most TCR sequences, but there were some public TCRs that occurred in many donors. The classifier reportedly diagnosed cytomegalovirus status with high sensitivity and specificity.

This CDR3 has 16 amino acids. Germline CDR1 MGHRA, CDR2 YSYEKL. V lost 6 bases and J 4 bases, leaving 18 bases between the germline ends. Note on this clone: The antigen remains unidentified.

TCRdb's table, derived via immunoSEQ multiplex PCR, lists solely in-frame clones and lacks some. The data contain about 130,000 clones, roughly 89% of them seen just once; the ten biggest clones take up roughly 1.2%. The receptor's source is a woman younger than 30 in good health and CMV-seronegative. Sequencing was done on a sample of PBMCs. The chain links TRBV4-1 to TRBJ2-2; TRBD1 is a possible D gene (5 bases). The CDR3 loop is CASRIGVRVGTGELFF. The CDR3 region has the DNA TGCGCCAGCAGAATTGGGGTCAGGGTGGGCACCGGGGAGCTGTTTTTT.